Reported below is one TCR beta chain. Its cognate antigen is unknown. Method: immunoSEQ multiplex PCR; TCRdb's copy keeps in-frame clones and lacks some. This sample has more than 45,000 clones, with approximately 90% found just once. The time point here: week 35, safety follow-up. What each vaccine dose contained was 300 ug of mutant IDH1 20-mer peptide, accompanied by topical imiquimod. New WHO grade 3 or 4 IDH1-mutant, ATRX-lost astrocytomas were present in all donors. The entry originates in a study of a mutant IDH1 vaccine in newly diagnosed glioma. For the study at large: Vaccine dosing followed radiotherapy by 4-6 weeks, or accompanied temozolomide cycles.

Trimming removed 5 bases from V and 1 base from J; junction bases left unmatched: 1. Germline V gene lookup returns CDR1 LNHDA and CDR2 SQIVND (reference sequence). The length of the CDR3 is 13 residues. Study results and limitations: Seemingly, pseudoprogression had no relation to changes in the top peripheral T cell clonotypes.

The source of this sequence is a woman aged 40 to 49 with glioma. The source was PBMCs, collected from a glioma patient whose treatment included an IDH1 peptide vaccine. The rearrangement links TRBV19 to TRBJ1-1, with 7 bases aligning to TRBD1. The CDR3 DNA follows: TGTGCCAGTAGTTGGGACAGGAACACTGAAGCTTTCTTT. It is translated as CASSWDRNTEAFF.